This TCR beta chain was obtained from a study of shared clonotypes between healthy human individuals. The naive CD8 subset, CD45RO-negative cells positively selected for CCR7, excluded terminally differentiated effector memory CD45RA+ cells. This clone has a single count. Some clones are missing from TCRdb's copy, which holds only in-frame ones; the method was immunoSEQ multiplex PCR. The table records about 2.1 million clones, 80% to 95% of them present only once. The sequence came from a man in his late teens or twenties in good health. Some clones in this sample may be carry-over from other donors' samples. The specimen sequenced was naive CD8+ T cells from PBMCs.

This CDR3 is CASSQAVLSTEKTQYF. In DNA form, the CDR3 reads TGCGCCAGCAGCCAAGCTGTCCTTTCCACCGAAAAGACCCAGTACTTC. The chain couples TRBV4-1 to TRBJ2-5; D not resolved. Looked up from germline, CDR1 is MGHRA and CDR2 is YSYEKL. The CDR3 has 16 residues. Trimming took off 1 base at V and 6 bases at J, with 18 bases between the two ends.